These T cell receptor beta chains were read from a single sample in a study of cytomegalovirus exposure and HLA in healthy donors. The protocol was immunoSEQ multiplex PCR, while the TCRdb copy is restricted to in-frame clones and leaves out a portion. The table shows 250,000 to 300,000 clones, with 65% to 90% occurring only once. The sample taken for sequencing was PBMCs. All receptors come from a woman aged 18-35 years in good health and CMV-seronegative. Each CDR3 is given with its conserved first and last residue. Fields, in order: V gene, D gene, J gene, clone size, CDR3 DNA, CDR3 protein. The D gene is left open where the match is weak. Size values are once, few and many counts, or a class for expanded clones, and some rows have none.

>TRBV18|TRBD2|TRBJ2-1|-
TGTGCCAGCTCACCCGGGACTAGCGGGAACGATGAGCAGTTCTTC
CASSPGTSGNDEQFF
>TRBV6-6|TRBD2|TRBJ2-3|-
TGTGCCAGCAATCTAGCGGGAGGTCTGGGTACGCAGTATTTT
CASNLAGGLGTQYF
>TRBV7-2|-|TRBJ2-1|-
TGTGCCAGCAGCTCAGCGGGCCACTCCTACAATGAGCAGTTCTTC
CASSSAGHSYNEQFF
>TRBV30|TRBD2|TRBJ2-2|once
TGTGCCTGGAGTTTGTTGCGGGGGGGTATTATCACCGGGGAGCTGTTTTTT
CAWSLLRGGIITGELFF
>TRBV10-3|TRBD1|TRBJ1-5|-
TGTGCCATCAGTGGAGGACAGGCCAATCAGCCCCAGCATTTT
CAISGGQANQPQHF
>TRBV5-4|TRBD1|TRBJ2-7|once
TGTGCCAGCAGCCAGGGACAGGGGGTATCCGAGCAGTACTTC
CASSQGQGVSEQYF
>TRBV6-1|-|TRBJ1-1|-
TGTGCCAGCAGTTGGGGGGGCCTGAACACTGAAGCTTTCTTT
CASSWGGLNTEAFF
>TRBV10-1|TRBD2|TRBJ2-1|-
TGCGCCAGCAGTGAGCAACTAGCGGATTACAATGAGCAGTTCTTC
CASSEQLADYNEQFF
>TRBV27|TRBD2|TRBJ2-1|-
TGTGCCAGCACTTCTAGAGCGGGGGGAAACTACAATGAGCAGTTCTTC
CASTSRAGGNYNEQFF
>TRBV27|-|TRBJ2-7|-
TGTGCCAGCAGTTCAGGCAGATTCTACGAGCAGTACTTC
CASSSGRFYEQYF
>TRBV6-5|TRBD1|TRBJ1-3|-
TGTGCCAGCAGTTACCGGGACAGTGGAAACACCATATATTTT
CASSYRDSGNTIYF
>TRBV7-9|TRBD1|TRBJ1-2|-
TGTGCCAGCAGCAAAGGGACAGGGGGTAACTATGGCTACACCTTC
CASSKGTGGNYGYTF
>TRBV11-3|-|TRBJ2-7|-
TGTGCCAGCAGCTCTCTAGGGGGGGCAGTAGCCTACGAGCAGTACTTC
CASSSLGGAVAYEQYF
>TRBV4-1|TRBD1|TRBJ1-2|-
TGCGCCAGCAGCCAATCAGGGGGGTGGGGTGGCTACACCTTC
CASSQSGGWGGYTF
>TRBV30|-|TRBJ1-4|-
TGTGCCGCAGGGGTCGAAAAACTGTTTTTT
CAAGVEKLFF
>TRBV19|TRBD2|TRBJ2-3|-
TGTGCCAGTAGTCAGCTAGCGGGGGGAGATACGCAGTATTTT
CASSQLAGGDTQYF
>TRBV7-2|-|TRBJ2-7|-
TGTGCCAGCAGCTTTGTCGGGAATTACGAGCAGTACTTC
CASSFVGNYEQYF
>TRBV6-6|-|TRBJ2-3|-
TGTGCCAGCAGTTCAACAGGGGGGGAAGGTACGCAGTATTTT
CASSSTGGEGTQYF
>TRBV10-1|TRBD2|TRBJ2-7|-
TGCGCCAGCAGTGAAACGGGGGGGAGATACGAGCAGTACTTC
CASSETGGRYEQYF
>TRBV19|-|TRBJ1-2|-
TGTGCCAGTAGTACGCCACTTCTAACGCAAGGGGAGGGTGGCTACACCTTC
CASSTPLLTQGEGGYTF
>TRBV11-2|-|TRBJ1-2|-
TGTGCCAGCAGCAAGACAGGCGAACATGGCTACACCTTC
CASSKTGEHGYTF
>TRBV9|TRBD2|TRBJ2-2|few
TGTGCCAGCAGCGTAGGCGGGGGGGCGGCCGGGGAGCTGTTTTTT
CASSVGGGAAGELFF
>TRBV11-3|-|TRBJ1-6|-
TGTGCCAGCAGCTTAGGCAGATATAATTCACCCCTCCACTTT
CASSLGRYNSPLHF
>TRBV29-1|-|TRBJ2-1|-
TGCAGCGCATACCGCGGGGATGAGCAGTTCTTC
CSAYRGDEQFF
>TRBV5-1|TRBD2|TRBJ2-3|-
TGCGCCAGCAGCCCCCGGCCACGGGAGGCAGATACGCAGTATTTT
CASSPRPREADTQYF
>TRBV30|TRBD2|TRBJ2-7|-
TGTGCCTGGAGTGTGGCGGGAGGCTCCTACGAGCAGTACTTC
CAWSVAGGSYEQYF
>TRBV27|-|TRBJ1-5|once
TGTGCCAGCAGTTTACGGGATAGCAATCAGCCCCAGCATTTT
CASSLRDSNQPQHF
>TRBV30|TRBD1|TRBJ2-1|-
TGTGCCTGGAGCACAGGGGGCAATGAGCAGTTCTTC
CAWSTGGNEQFF
>TRBV6-5|-|TRBJ1-1|many
TGTGCCAGCAGTTACACCGTCGGGGGGGGCACTGAAGCTTTCTTT
CASSYTVGGGTEAFF
>TRBV9|-|TRBJ1-1|-
TGTGCCAGCAGCGTAGGGGGAGGGTCCGACACTGAAGCTTTCTTT
CASSVGGGSDTEAFF
>TRBV6-6|-|TRBJ1-1|-
TGTGCCAGCAGTTCCCCGACAGCCACTGAAGCTTTCTTT
CASSSPTATEAFF
>TRBV6-5|-|TRBJ1-2|-
TGTGCCAGCAGCTCAATCCGGGACTCTGGTCGGGGCTACACCTTC
CASSSIRDSGRGYTF
>TRBV6-5|TRBD1|TRBJ1-3|-
TGTGCCAGCAGCTACGACAGGGCCGGAAACACCATATATTTT
CASSYDRAGNTIYF
>TRBV9|-|TRBJ2-1|-
TGTGCCAGCAGCGTAGCCTCACTTGTCTACAATGAGCAGTTCTTC
CASSVASLVYNEQFF
>TRBV28|-|TRBJ2-1|-
TGTGCCAGCAGGCCGGGAGCATTTAATGAGCAGTTCTTC
CASRPGAFNEQFF
>TRBV18|TRBD1|TRBJ2-5|-
TGTGCCAGCTCACCGGGGACAGCGAGTCAAGAGACCCAGTACTTC
CASSPGTASQETQYF
>TRBV10-1|-|TRBJ1-1|-
TGCGCCAGCAGCTTAGGGGTAGGGAACACTGAAGCTTTCTTT
CASSLGVGNTEAFF
>TRBV6-5|-|TRBJ2-2|-
TGTGCCAGCAGTTACTCGGAGGGACCAACCGGGGAGCTGTTTTTT
CASSYSEGPTGELFF
>TRBV10-2|TRBD1|TRBJ1-2|-
TGCGCCAGCAGTGAGTCGGCAGGGGGGAATGGCTACACCTTC
CASSESAGGNGYTF
>TRBV14|TRBD1|TRBJ1-1|-
TGTGCCAGCAGCCCGGCAGGGGGTAATACTGAAGCTTTCTTT
CASSPAGGNTEAFF
>TRBV30|-|TRBJ2-7|-
TGTGCCCTTGGGCATGTCTACGAGCAGTACTTC
CALGHVYEQYF
>TRBV5-6|-|TRBJ1-1|-
TGTGCCAGCAGCAACGGTTGGGAGGGGACTGAAGCTTTCTTT
CASSNGWEGTEAFF
>TRBV7-2|-|TRBJ2-1|once
TGTGCCAGCAGCTTACGAGCGGGCCGCTTGGCGGGCTACAATGAGCAGTTCTTC
CASSLRAGRLAGYNEQFF
>TRBV6-1|-|TRBJ2-4|-
TGTGCCAGCAGTCAAGGACACCCCTTAGCCAAAAACATTCAGTACTTC
CASSQGHPLAKNIQYF
>TRBV7-3|TRBD1|TRBJ2-3|-
TGTGCCAGCAGCTTTAAGGGGACAGGGGGCGGAGATACGCAGTATTTT
CASSFKGTGGGDTQYF